This T cell receptor beta chain was sequenced in a study of sequential checkpoint blockade in melanoma. This clone appeared a few times. The repertoire was sequenced with immunoSEQ multiplex PCR; TCRdb's copy has only in-frame clones and lacks some. The data show some 19,000 clones, with 25% to 35% seen just once and more than 6.5% held by the top ten. Treatment meaning: randomized to nivolumab then ipilimumab (arm A) or the reverse (arm B). No patient had prior DNA-damaging chemotherapy. This CDR3 contains 15 residues. V gene TRBV1 combines with J gene TRBJ2-5; the D call TRBD2 from the table was never checked on the DNA. TRBV1 is designated a pseudogene. The sequencing used tumor tissue (inferred from file names), collected from a patient given nivolumab and ipilimumab in sequence. The receptor's source is a human donor with melanoma. CDR3 protein: CASSPLGGGGETQYF. For the CDR3, the DNA is TGCGCCAGCAGCCCGCTTGGGGGGGGAGGAGAGACCCAGTACTTC.